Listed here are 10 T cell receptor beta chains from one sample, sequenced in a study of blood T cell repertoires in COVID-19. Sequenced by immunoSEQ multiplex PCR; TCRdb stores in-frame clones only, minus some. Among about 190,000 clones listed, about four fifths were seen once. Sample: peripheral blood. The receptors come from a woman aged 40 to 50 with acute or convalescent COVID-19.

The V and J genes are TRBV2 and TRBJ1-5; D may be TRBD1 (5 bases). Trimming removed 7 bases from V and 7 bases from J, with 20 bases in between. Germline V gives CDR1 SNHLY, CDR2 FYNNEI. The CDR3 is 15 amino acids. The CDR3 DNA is TGTGCCAGCACTGAGGGATGGCGGGGGGTGCAGCCCCAGCATTTT. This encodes CASTEGWRGVQPQHF.

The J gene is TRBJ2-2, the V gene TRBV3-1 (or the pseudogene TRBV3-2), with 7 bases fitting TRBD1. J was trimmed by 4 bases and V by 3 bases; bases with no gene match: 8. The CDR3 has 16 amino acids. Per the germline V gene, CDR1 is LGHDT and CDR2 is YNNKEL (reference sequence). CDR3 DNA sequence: TGTGCCAGCAGCCACCCTGGGGCAGGGGGCACCGGGGAGCTGTTTTTT. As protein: CASSHPGAGGTGELFF.

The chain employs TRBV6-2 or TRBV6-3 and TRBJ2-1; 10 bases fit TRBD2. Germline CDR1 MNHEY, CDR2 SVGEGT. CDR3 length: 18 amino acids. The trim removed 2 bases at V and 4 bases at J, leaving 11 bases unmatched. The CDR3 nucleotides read TGTGCCAGCAGTTACCAGCGGATAGGGACTAGCGATTACAATGAGCAGTTCTTC. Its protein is CASSYQRIGTSDYNEQFF.

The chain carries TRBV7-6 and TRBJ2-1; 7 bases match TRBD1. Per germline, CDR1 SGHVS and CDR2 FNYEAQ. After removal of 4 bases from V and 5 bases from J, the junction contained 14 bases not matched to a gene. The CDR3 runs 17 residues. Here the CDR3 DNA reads TGTGCCAGCAGCTCCCCCCCGGGACAGCCAAGCAACAATGAGCAGTTCTTC. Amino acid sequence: CASSSPPGQPSNNEQFF.

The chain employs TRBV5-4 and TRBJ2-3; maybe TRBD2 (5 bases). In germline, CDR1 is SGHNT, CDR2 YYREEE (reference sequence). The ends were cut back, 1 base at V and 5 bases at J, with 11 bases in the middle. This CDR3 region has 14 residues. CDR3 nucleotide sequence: TGTGCCAGCAGCTTGACCGCAGGAGGAGATACGCAGTATTTT. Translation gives CASSLTAGGDTQYF. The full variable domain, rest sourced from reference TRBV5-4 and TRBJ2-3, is ETGVTQSPTHLIKTRGQQVTLRCSSQSGHNTVSWYQQALGQGPQFIFQYYREEENGRGNFPPRFSGLQFPNYSSELNVNALELDDSALYLCASSLTAGGDTQYFGPGTRLTVL.

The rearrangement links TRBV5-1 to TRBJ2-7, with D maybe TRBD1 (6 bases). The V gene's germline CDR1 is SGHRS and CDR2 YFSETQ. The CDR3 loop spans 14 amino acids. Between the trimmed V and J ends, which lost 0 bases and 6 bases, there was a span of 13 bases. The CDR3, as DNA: TGCGCCAGCAGCTTGGGACAGGTAGCTGGCGAGCAGTACTTC. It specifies CASSLGQVAGEQYF.

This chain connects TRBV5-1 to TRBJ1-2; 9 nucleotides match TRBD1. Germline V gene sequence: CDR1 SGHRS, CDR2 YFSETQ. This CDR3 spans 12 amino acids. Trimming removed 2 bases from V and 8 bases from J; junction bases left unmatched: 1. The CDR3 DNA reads TGCGCCAGCAGCTTCACAGGGGGCGGCTACACCTTC. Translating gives CASSFTGGGYTF.

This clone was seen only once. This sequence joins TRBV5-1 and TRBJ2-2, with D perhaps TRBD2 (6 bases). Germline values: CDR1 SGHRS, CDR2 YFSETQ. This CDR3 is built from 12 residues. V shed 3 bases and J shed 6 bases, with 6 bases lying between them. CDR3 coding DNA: TGCGCCAGCAGCTGGGGGGCCGGGGAGCTGTTTTTT. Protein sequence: CASSWGAGELFF.

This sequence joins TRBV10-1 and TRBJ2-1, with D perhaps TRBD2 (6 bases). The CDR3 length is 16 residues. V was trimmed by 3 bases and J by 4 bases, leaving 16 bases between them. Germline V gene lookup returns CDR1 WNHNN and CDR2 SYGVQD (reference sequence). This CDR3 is CASSDPGGPSYNEQFF. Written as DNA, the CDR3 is TGCGCCAGCAGTGACCCCGGAGGGCCTTCGTACAATGAGCAGTTCTTC.

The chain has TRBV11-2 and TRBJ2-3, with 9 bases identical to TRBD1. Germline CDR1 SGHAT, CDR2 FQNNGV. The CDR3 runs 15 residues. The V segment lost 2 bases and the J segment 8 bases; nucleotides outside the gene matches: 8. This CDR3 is CASSLTGGRLSTQYF. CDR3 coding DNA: TGTGCCAGCAGCTTAACAGGGGGCCGGTTAAGTACGCAGTATTTT.